The 21 T cell receptor beta chains presented below share a single source sample, sequenced in a study of OX40 agonist ivuxolimab in advanced cancers. Using immunoSEQ multiplex PCR, the repertoire was profiled, and TCRdb retains in-frame clones only, with some absent. The sample has approximately 40,000 clones, 80% seen once. Sequenced material: CD4+ or CD8+ T cells sorted from blood, taken in a trial of the OX40 agonist ivuxolimab. These TCRs come from an adult with an advanced solid tumor such as melanoma, head and neck, liver or kidney cancer.

CDR3 residues: CASSVEVGANVLTF. CDR3 nucleotide sequence: TGCGCCAGCAGCGTGGAGGTTGGGGCCAACGTCCTGACTTTC. The J gene is TRBJ2-6, the V gene TRBV5-1; possibly TRBD2 for D (5 bases). Germline values: CDR1 SGHRS, CDR2 YFSETQ. CDR3 length equals 14 residues. V gave up 4 bases and J gave up 3 bases, with 8 bases separating them.

The chain carries TRBV10-1 and TRBJ1-6; D call uncertain. Germline CDR1 is WNHNN and CDR2 is SYGVQD (reference sequence). CDR3 length equals 11 residues. V was trimmed by 9 bases and J by 8 bases, leaving 8 bases between them. The CDR3 coding sequence is TGCGCCAGGGCAGGTGATTCACCCCTCCACTTT. Protein sequence: CARAGDSPLHF.

The CDR3 sequence is CATSRDPSGTSNEQFF. CDR3 DNA sequence: TGTGCCACCAGCAGAGACCCTAGCGGAACCTCGAATGAGCAGTTCTTC. The rearrangement joins TRBV15 to TRBJ2-1; TRBD2 agrees at 7 bases. Germline CDR1 reads LNHNV; CDR2 reads YYDKDF (reference sequence). The CDR3 is 16 amino acids. The trim removed 0 bases at V and 7 bases at J, leaving 9 bases unmatched.

This chain uses TRBV5-1 with TRBJ2-3, with D possibly TRBD1 on 6 matching bases. This CDR3 spans 17 amino acids. V was shortened by 1 base and J by 0 bases, with 15 bases between the two germline ends. Per germline, CDR1 SGHRS and CDR2 YFSETQ. Here the CDR3 DNA reads TGCGCCAGCAGCTTGACGGCAGGGGATCTTAGCACAGATACGCAGTATTTT. Translation: CASSLTAGDLSTDTQYF.

This sequence joins TRBV18 and TRBJ2-7; 8 bases match TRBD1. CDR3 length: 15 amino acids. The ends lost 5 bases at V and 1 base at J; junction bases unmatched: 7. CDR1 is KGHSH, CDR2 LQKENI, per germline. The DNA for the CDR3 is TGTGCCAGCTCATCCCCGACAGGGGTTTCCTACGAGCAGTACTTC. This gives the protein CASSSPTGVSYEQYF.

This chain links TRBV7-9 with TRBJ2-1, with 11 nucleotides matching TRBD2. There are 17 residues in the CDR3. The germline V gene encodes CDR1 SEHNR and CDR2 FQNEAQ (reference sequence). The J segment lost 7 bases and the V segment lost 2 bases, leaving 10 bases of the junction unmatched. In nucleotides, the CDR3 is TGTGCCAGCAGCTTACCCCGACTAGCGGGGCCTAGGAATGAGCAGTTCTTC. Protein product: CASSLPRLAGPRNEQFF.

The V and J genes are TRBV6-1 and TRBJ2-7; maybe TRBD1 (6 bases). V lost 2 bases, J lost 6 bases, and 11 bases lay in between. Germline values: CDR1 MNHNS, CDR2 SASEGT. This CDR3 is 13 amino acids long. CDR3 residues: CASSERQVLEQYF. In nucleotides, the CDR3 is TGTGCCAGCAGTGAAAGACAGGTTCTCGAGCAGTACTTC.

The chain employs TRBV10-1 and TRBJ2-1; 11 bases fit TRBD2. Germline V gene data show CDR1 as WNHNN and CDR2 as SYGVQD (reference sequence). The CDR3 is made up of 16 amino acids. J was trimmed by 1 base and V by 10 bases; bases with no gene match: 9. CDR3 sequence reads: CATSGLAGVSYNEQFF. Here the CDR3 DNA reads TGCGCCACCAGCGGACTAGCGGGTGTGTCCTACAATGAGCAGTTCTTC.

The rearrangement uses TRBV7-2 and TRBJ1-5; 7 bases match TRBD1. Losses at the gene ends were 7 bases for V and 4 bases for J; bases not matched to a gene: 4. This CDR3 comprises 13 residues. CDR1 and CDR2 (germline): SGHTA, FQGNSA. CDR3 amino acids: CASTSGGNQPQHF. The CDR3 DNA is TGTGCCAGCACTTCAGGGGGGAATCAGCCCCAGCATTTT. Combining the CDR3 with reference TRBV7-2 and TRBJ1-5 gives the whole variable domain GAGVSQSPSNKVTEKGKDVELRCDPISGHTALYWYRQSLGQGLEFLIYFQGNSAPDKSGLPSDRFSAERTGGSVSTLTIQRTQQEDSAVYLCASTSGGNQPQHFGDGTRLSIL.

The rearrangement joins TRBV5-6 to TRBJ2-5; 10 bases agree with TRBD1. Germline assignment: CDR1 SGHDT and CDR2 YYEEEE. This CDR3 has 16 residues. Germline trimming cut 4 bases from V and 3 bases from J; bases unmatched to any gene: 9. The CDR3 region is CASSLRTGGWKETQYF. CDR3 in DNA: TGTGCCAGCAGCCTGAGGACAGGGGGTTGGAAAGAGACCCAGTACTTC.

The chain joins TRBV7-9 to TRBJ1-2; D may be TRBD1 (5 bases). The CDR3 runs to 12 residues. Deletions cut 3 bases from V and 8 bases from J, with 10 bases between. CDR1 and CDR2 from the germline V gene are SEHNR and FQNEAQ (reference sequence). The CDR3 loop is CASSFAGNGYTF. The CDR3 region has the DNA TGTGCCAGCAGCTTTGCAGGGAACGGCTACACCTTC.

The V and J genes are TRBV28 and TRBJ2-3, with 7 nucleotides matching TRBD2. Germline CDR1 MDHEN, CDR2 SYDVKM. There are 14 residues in the CDR3. The J segment lost 1 base and the V segment lost 10 bases, leaving 8 bases of the junction unmatched. The CDR3 nucleotides read TGTGCCATCGATCGGGGGGTGGGCACAGATACGCAGTATTTT. Residues: CAIDRGVGTDTQYF.

This clone has more than one count but fewer than ten. The chain combines TRBV5-1 with TRBJ2-5, with a weak D call TRBD2 (5 bases). Per the germline V gene, CDR1 is SGHRS and CDR2 is YFSETQ. The V and J ends lost 3 bases and 7 bases respectively, with 19 bases between them. This CDR3 spans 15 amino acids. In DNA form, the CDR3 reads TGCGCCAGCAGCTATTTTCCGGGTAGAGAGGGGACCCAGTACTTC. Residues: CASSYFPGREGTQYF. The full variable domain, with the rest looked up from reference TRBV5-1 and TRBJ2-5, is KAGVTQTPRYLIKTRGQQVTLSCSPISGHRSVSWYQQTPGQGLQFLFEYFSETQRNKGNFPGRFSGRQFSNSRSEMNVSTLELGDSALYLCASSYFPGREGTQYFGPGTRLLVL.

This chain joins TRBV7-2 and TRBJ2-5; D could derive from TRBD1 or TRBD2 (6 bases each). Trimming removed 4 bases at V and 7 bases at J, with 19 bases between. The germline V gene encodes CDR1 SGHTA and CDR2 FQGNSA. The CDR3 loop spans 15 amino acids. The CDR3 region has the DNA TGTGCCAGCAGCTCCGCAAAGGGGGGCGTAGGGACCCAGTACTTC. As protein: CASSSAKGGVGTQYF. Full variable domain (missing parts from reference TRBV7-2 and TRBJ2-5): GAGVSQSPSNKVTEKGKDVELRCDPISGHTALYWYRQSLGQGLEFLIYFQGNSAPDKSGLPSDRFSAERTGGSVSTLTIQRTQQEDSAVYLCASSSAKGGVGTQYFGPGTRLLVL.

The gene calls are TRBV7-2 and TRBJ1-1; D call uncertain. Germline V CDR1 and CDR2: SGHTA, FQGNSA. This CDR3 is 15 amino acids long. V was trimmed by 6 bases and J by 4 bases, leaving 18 bases between them. CDR3 protein: CASRPNQLEGTEAFF. The CDR3 coding sequence is TGTGCCAGCAGGCCGAACCAGTTAGAGGGCACTGAAGCTTTCTTT. The complete variable domain, with remaining parts taken from reference TRBV7-2 and TRBJ1-1, reads GAGVSQSPSNKVTEKGKDVELRCDPISGHTALYWYRQSLGQGLEFLIYFQGNSAPDKSGLPSDRFSAERTGGSVSTLTIQRTQQEDSAVYLCASRPNQLEGTEAFFGQGTRLTVV.

The V gene is TRBV7-2, the J gene TRBJ1-2; D possibly corresponds to TRBD1 (6 bases). The germline V gene has CDR1 SGHTA and CDR2 FQGNSA. The germline V and J ends were trimmed by 3 bases and 8 bases, with 10 bases remaining between them. The CDR3 runs 12 residues. CDR3 amino acids: CASSFYRDGYTF. CDR3 sequence (DNA): TGTGCCAGCAGCTTTTACAGGGACGGCTACACCTTC. The variable domain in full, with the rest retrieved from reference TRBV7-2 and TRBJ1-2, is GAGVSQSPSNKVTEKGKDVELRCDPISGHTALYWYRQSLGQGLEFLIYFQGNSAPDKSGLPSDRFSAERTGGSVSTLTIQRTQQEDSAVYLCASSFYRDGYTFGSGTRLTVV.

The V call is TRBV28, the J call TRBJ1-5; 8 bases map to TRBD1. Germline V gene data show CDR1 as MDHEN and CDR2 as SYDVKM. The CDR3 is made up of 16 amino acids. With 6 bases clipped from V and 2 bases from J, the junction kept 9 bases outside the gene matches. The CDR3 DNA follows: TGTGCCAGCAGCCCTCGAGTGACAGGGGGCAATCAGCCCCAGCATTTT. This translates into CASSPRVTGGNQPQHF.

This chain connects TRBV28 to TRBJ1-4, with a tentative D call TRBD1 (6 bases). From germline, CDR1 is MDHEN and CDR2 SYDVKM. The CDR3 sequence is 14 residues long. Trimming stripped 6 bases from V and 5 bases from J, with 13 bases between. The CDR3 DNA sequence: TGTGCCAGCAGCAAACAGGGAATCAATGAAAAACTGTTTTTT. Amino acid sequence: CASSKQGINEKLFF.

This chain links TRBV4-3 with TRBJ2-7, with 7 nucleotides matching TRBD1. In germline, CDR1 is LGHNA, CDR2 YSLEER. The CDR3 is made up of 15 amino acids. V gave up 1 base and J gave up 2 bases; unmatched junction bases: 5. CDR3 loop: CASSQATGPPYEQYF. The DNA for the CDR3 is TGCGCCAGCAGCCAAGCGACAGGGCCACCCTACGAGCAGTACTTC.

This chain uses TRBV4-2 with TRBJ2-3; no definite D call. CDR1 LGHNA and CDR2 YNFKEQ come from the germline V gene. Trimming stripped 4 bases from V and 6 bases from J, with 11 bases between. CDR3 length: 13 amino acids. Here the CDR3 DNA reads TGTGCCAGCAGCCCCCGATCGGAGGATACGCAGTATTTT. Translation gives CASSPRSEDTQYF.

The chain recombines TRBV7-3 with TRBJ1-1; TRBD1 aligns across 10 bases. This CDR3 is 16 amino acids long. Trimming cost V 3 bases and J 4 bases; bases outside gene matches: 8. Germline CDR1 and CDR2: SGHTA and FQGTGA. The CDR3 DNA is TGTGCCAGCAGCTTTACCGGGACAGGGGCCGTCACTGAAGCTTTCTTT. Protein: CASSFTGTGAVTEAFF.